This paragraph reports one T cell receptor (beta chain). TCRdb's copy holds only in-frame clones and misses some; the assay was immunoSEQ multiplex PCR. The sample yields about 160,000 clones, roughly 94% seen once. The record originates from a study of control samples from healthy donors and cancer patients. The V gene's germline CDR1 is MNHEY and CDR2 SVGAGI. CDR3 length: 14 amino acids. With 5 bases removed from V and 1 base from J, the gap between germline ends came to 11 bases. Sequencing was carried out using PBMCs. The chain has TRBV6-5 and TRBJ1-1, with D possibly matching TRBD1 (5 bases). The receptor was isolated from a man aged 60 to 75 with colorectal cancer. CDR3 residues: CASSTATGNTEAFF. The CDR3 DNA follows: TGTGCCAGCAGTACCGCTACAGGGAACACTGAAGCTTTCTTT.